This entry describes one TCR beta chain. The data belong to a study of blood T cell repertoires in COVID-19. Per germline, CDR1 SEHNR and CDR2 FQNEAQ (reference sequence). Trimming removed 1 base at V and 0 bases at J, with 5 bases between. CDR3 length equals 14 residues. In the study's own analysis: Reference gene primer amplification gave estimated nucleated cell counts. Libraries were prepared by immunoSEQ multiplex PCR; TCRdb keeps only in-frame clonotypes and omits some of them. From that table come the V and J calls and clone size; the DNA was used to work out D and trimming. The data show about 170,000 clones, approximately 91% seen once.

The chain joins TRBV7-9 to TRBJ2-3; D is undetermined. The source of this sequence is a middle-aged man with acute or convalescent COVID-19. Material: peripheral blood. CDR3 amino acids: CASSLGTSTDTQYF. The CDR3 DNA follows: TGTGCCAGCAGCTTAGGTACTAGCACAGATACGCAGTATTTT.